The sample holds many counts of the clone carrying this T cell receptor beta chain. Its antigen is not known. This record comes from a study of neurological immune-mediated disorders. Notes on the study in general: None of the CDR3 amino acid sequences of expanded clones recurred across subjects, suggesting private repertoires in all groups. HTLV-1-associated myelopathy had the most TCR clonal expansion, and multiple sclerosis had the least, less than healthy controls.

Germline-derived CDR1 and CDR2 are DFQATT and SNEGSKA (reference sequence). J lost 10 bases, V lost 5 bases, and 15 bases had no gene match. The CDR3 length is 15 residues. A single run covered 15-18 subjects with over 200 million TCR-beta sequences. MiXCR, run by TCRdb on the 5' RACE reads, gives a single entry per CDR3 protein. The sample lists over 25,000 distinct CDR3 sequences, more than 10% occurring once. Sequencing was carried out using PBMCs. The source of this sequence is a man aged 60 to 75 in good health. The chain combines TRBV20-1 with TRBJ2-1; 9 bases are a match to TRBD2. The CDR3 region is CSAGTLAGLWREQFF. In DNA, the CDR3 is TGCAGTGCTGGAACCCTAGCGGGACTCTGGAGGGAGCAGTTCTTC.